The clone carrying this TCR beta chain was counted many times. TCRdb processed the 5' RACE reads anew with MiXCR; each CDR3 protein has one entry. The repertoire includes just under 45,000 distinct CDR3 sequences, approximately 11% of them detected once, and over 0.95% sits in the top ten. This entry comes from a study of neurological immune-mediated disorders. This CDR3 has 15 residues. V gave up 4 bases and J gave up 4 bases; unmatched junction bases: 3. Germline V gene lookup returns CDR1 SGDLS and CDR2 YYNGEE. The receptor comes from a female donor in good health. The sample comprised PBMCs. This chain joins TRBV9 and TRBJ2-1; 12 nucleotides line up with TRBD2. The CDR3 region is CASSRTSGTYNEQFF. The CDR3 region has the DNA TGTGCCAGCAGCCGGACTAGCGGGACATACAATGAGCAGTTCTTC.